This T cell receptor beta chain was sequenced in a study of CD8 T cells in Susac syndrome. The overall study: The Susac syndrome patients were therapy-naive, on corticosteroids, or on intravenous immunoglobulin alone at blood draw. Whole-study findings and limits: As the study acknowledged, the number of individuals in its TCR sequencing and HLA analysis was relatively small. Susac-specific public clones were found in total CD8+ and CD8+ TEMRA repertoires, numbering some 17 and five, respectively.

Regarding this clonotype: Its antigen is not identified.

RNA totalling about 0.5 to 1 ug underwent reverse transcription with random hexamers. TCR beta CDR3 was amplified by immunoSEQ covering 54 Vbeta and 13 Jbeta. Via MiXCR, TCRdb re-called the immunoSEQ multiplex PCR reads, giving one row per CDR3 protein. This table has approximately 83,000 distinct CDR3 sequences, about 94% appearing once. Sample: CD8+ T cells from PBMCs. This TCR was recovered from a human donor with Susac syndrome.

The CDR3 here is CAISESWDNEQFF. The CDR3 nucleotides are TGTGCCATCAGTGAGTCATGGGACAATGAGCAGTTCTTC. V usage is TRBV10-3 and J usage is TRBJ2-1, with D hard to call. CDR3 length: 13 amino acids. Trimming took 0 bases from V and 5 from J, leaving 5 bases between them. CDR1 is ENHRY and CDR2 is SYGVKD in the germline V gene.